These T cell receptor beta chains were read from a single sample in a study of blood T cells in healthy people across ages. TCRdb used MiXCR to reprocess the 5' RACE reads, holding one entry per CDR3 protein. The sample holds 1.5 million to 2 million distinct CDR3 sequences, roughly 43% seen once. Source material: blood. The origin of the receptors is a human donor in good health. Both conserved end residues are part of each CDR3.

CDR3: CASSLTGQRTDTQYF; J: TRBJ2-3; V: TRBV7-3
CDR3: CASSSPLTGGVEAFF; J: TRBJ1-1; V: TRBV5-1
CDR3: CATSPYLDSPLHF; J: TRBJ1-6; V: TRBV15
CDR3: CASSLELMPGLDSPLHF; J: TRBJ1-6; V: TRBV7-6
CDR3: CASSHGTGTEQETQYF; J: TRBJ2-5; V: TRBV4-1
CDR3: CASSPGGQGNEKLFF; J: TRBJ1-4; V: TRBV7-2
CDR3: CASSLEQGGNSPLHF; J: TRBJ1-6; V: TRBV5-1
CDR3: CSAQQGVWDGYTF; J: TRBJ1-2; V: TRBV20-1
CDR3: CASSSPLRGEELSTDTQYF; J: TRBJ2-3; V: TRBV12-3/TRBV12-4
CDR3: CSARSPDTYEQYF; J: TRBJ2-7; V: TRBV20-1
CDR3: CSVEGRAGGYTF; J: TRBJ1-2; V: TRBV29-1
CDR3: CASSIQGLQQFF; J: TRBJ2-1; V: TRBV7-2
CDR3: CASSHPSGSLSADEQYF; J: TRBJ2-5; V: TRBV4-1
CDR3: CASSQTLADGTVVYGYTF; J: TRBJ1-2; V: TRBV4-3
CDR3: CASSHQSNRGRGNEQFF; J: TRBJ2-1; V: TRBV4-3
CDR3: CASSPGTGLGYTF; J: TRBJ1-2; V: TRBV12-3/TRBV12-4
CDR3: CASSSPYLGPSPSGANVLTF; J: TRBJ2-6; V: TRBV7-2
CDR3: CASSRPYEQYF; J: TRBJ2-7; V: TRBV2
CDR3: CASRRGGQGYEQYF; J: TRBJ2-7; V: TRBV28
CDR3: CRPDREETQYF; J: TRBJ2-5; V: TRBV20-1
CDR3: CSTPTEKFAGYTF; J: TRBJ1-2; V: TRBV29-1
CDR3: CASSYAGQGDHEQYF; J: TRBJ2-7; V: TRBV6-2/TRBV6-3
CDR3: CASSLLGVGNQPQHF; J: TRBJ1-5; V: TRBV7-2
CDR3: CASSTSPGLGTDTQYF; J: TRBJ2-3; V: TRBV6-1
CDR3: CATSRRGGVPYEQYF; J: -; V: TRBV15
CDR3: CASSQRQPNVLTF; J: TRBJ2-6; V: TRBV4-2
CDR3: CASSGQEFTEQYF; J: TRBJ2-7; V: TRBV9
CDR3: CASSFGWDSGGQSSYNEQFF; J: TRBJ2-1; V: TRBV7-2
CDR3: CASSWTGNSNQPQHF; J: TRBJ1-5; V: TRBV7-9
CDR3: CASSGQGNNSPLHF; J: TRBJ1-6; V: TRBV28
CDR3: CASSLDAGYEQYF; J: TRBJ2-7; V: TRBV7-2
CDR3: CASSIPLRGRSEETQYF; J: TRBJ2-5; V: TRBV6-2/TRBV6-3
CDR3: CASSLNGVTYEQYF; J: TRBJ2-7; V: TRBV5-1
CDR3: CAGSGSSGGADTQYF; J: TRBJ2-3; V: TRBV6-4
CDR3: CASSPTVGQGYGYTF; J: TRBJ1-2; V: TRBV7-2
CDR3: CASSQFDSSTDTQYF; J: TRBJ2-3; V: TRBV14
CDR3: CASKVGRDSGANVLTF; J: TRBJ2-6; V: TRBV5-1
CDR3: CASSYLANTGELFF; J: TRBJ2-2; V: TRBV12-3/TRBV12-4
CDR3: CASSHQTGAYEQYF; J: -; V: TRBV4-1
CDR3: CASSYSVYRGMGLAGGEKLFF; J: TRBJ1-4; V: TRBV6-5
CDR3: CSARFSGSKINGYTF; J: TRBJ1-2; V: TRBV20-1
CDR3: CSARLDRVLLRYTF; J: TRBJ1-2; V: TRBV20-1
CDR3: CSVGGTGDYGYTF; J: TRBJ1-2; V: TRBV29-1
CDR3: CASSINRDKGLYGYTF; J: TRBJ1-2; V: TRBV28
CDR3: CSATIDSRTDTQYF; J: TRBJ2-3; V: TRBV20-1
CDR3: CASISRDRGLVYTF; J: TRBJ1-2; V: TRBV6-2/TRBV6-3
CDR3: CSAHLPGHFGLAASYNEQFF; J: TRBJ2-1; V: TRBV20-1
CDR3: CASSQDIGFDTQYF; J: TRBJ2-3; V: TRBV4-3
CDR3: CASRQSLEKLFF; J: TRBJ1-4; V: TRBV2
CDR3: CASSESITQYF; J: TRBJ2-3; V: TRBV6-1
CDR3: CASSLSRLETQYF; J: TRBJ2-5; V: TRBV7-7
CDR3: CSARDSGDYNGQFF; J: TRBJ2-1; V: TRBV20-1
CDR3: CASSSRSPIDGGEAFF; J: TRBJ1-1; V: TRBV12-3/TRBV12-4